This record looks at one TCR beta chain sequence and its context. This specimen comes from a study of blood T cell repertoires in COVID-19. Overall study: Collection of acute and convalescent COVID-19 samples took place in the United States, Italy and Spain. The analysed material was cDNA or gDNA that came from T cells, B-cell-depleted T cells, or PBMCs.

Germline lookup yields CDR1 LGHDT and CDR2 YNNKEL (reference sequence). Trimming removed 0 bases from V and 13 bases from J, with 16 bases in between. The CDR3 length is 14 residues. Original data processing: For nucleated cells, counts were estimated from reference gene primer amplification. Data came from immunoSEQ multiplex PCR; TCRdb stores just in-frame clones and leaves some out. Clonal size and the V and J genes are those of that table, whereas D and trimming came from the DNA. The repertoire includes 55,000 to 80,000 clones, 75% to 85% of them detected once, and roughly 12% sits in the top ten.

Sequenced: peripheral blood. The chain uses TRBV3-1 (or the pseudogene TRBV3-2) and TRBJ2-1, with D tentatively TRBD2 (7 bases). This TCR came from a human donor in a cohort sampled during active COVID-19. CDR3 bases: TGTGCCAGCAGCCAAGAAGTAGGTGGGGGGGCCCAGTTCTTC. Translation: CASSQEVGGGAQFF.